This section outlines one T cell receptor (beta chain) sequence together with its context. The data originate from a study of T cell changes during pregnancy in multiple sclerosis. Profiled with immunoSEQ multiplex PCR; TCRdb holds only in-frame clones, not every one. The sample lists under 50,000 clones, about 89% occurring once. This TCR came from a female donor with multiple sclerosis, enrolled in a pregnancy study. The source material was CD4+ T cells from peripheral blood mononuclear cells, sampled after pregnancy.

CDR3 DNA: TGTGCCAGCAGCTTATTTGCGGGAGGCCAAGAGACCCAGTACTTC. Encoded protein: CASSLFAGGQETQYF. The chain employs TRBV13 and TRBJ2-5; TRBD2 matches 8 bases. The CDR3 is 15 amino acids. The ends lost 2 bases at V and 1 base at J; junction bases unmatched: 3. CDR1 is PRHDT, CDR2 FYEKMQ, per germline (reference sequence).